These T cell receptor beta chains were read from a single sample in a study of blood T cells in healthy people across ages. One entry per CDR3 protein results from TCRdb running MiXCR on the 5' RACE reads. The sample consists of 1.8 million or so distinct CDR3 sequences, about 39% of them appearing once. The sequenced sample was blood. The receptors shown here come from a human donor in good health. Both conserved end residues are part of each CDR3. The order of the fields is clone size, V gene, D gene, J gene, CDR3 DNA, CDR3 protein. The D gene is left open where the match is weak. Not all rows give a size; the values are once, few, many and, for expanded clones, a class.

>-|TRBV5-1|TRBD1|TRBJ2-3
TGCGCCAGCAGCTCATCTCGACAGGGGCCCACAGATACGCAGTATTTT
CASSSSRQGPTDTQYF
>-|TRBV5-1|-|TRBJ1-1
TGCGCCAGCAGCCCCCAAGAGCCAGAGATGAACACTGAAGCTTTCTTT
CASSPQEPEMNTEAFF
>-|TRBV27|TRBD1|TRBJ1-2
TGTGCCAGCAGTTTAGCCCCTGGGGGGACAGGGGGCGTCCGCTATGGCTACACCTTC
CASSLAPGGTGGVRYGYTF
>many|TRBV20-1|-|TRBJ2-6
TGCAGTGCTAGAAGTGGTTCCGGGGCCAACGTCCTGACTTTC
CSARSGSGANVLTF
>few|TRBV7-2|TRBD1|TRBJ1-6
TGTGCCAGCAGCTCAAGACAGGGTAGCTCCTATAATTCACCCCTCCACTTT
CASSSRQGSSYNSPLHF
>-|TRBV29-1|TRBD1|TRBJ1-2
TGCAGCGTAACCGGGACAGGGACCCATATAGGTGGCTACACCTTC
CSVTGTGTHIGGYTF
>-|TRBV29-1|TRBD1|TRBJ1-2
TGCAGCGTAGCACAGGGGATAGATGGCTACACCTTC
CSVAQGIDGYTF
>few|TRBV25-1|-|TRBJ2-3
TGTGCCAGCAGTGAATTTCTAGCGACTAGCACAGATACGCAGTATTTT
CASSEFLATSTDTQYF
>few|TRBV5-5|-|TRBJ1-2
TGTGCCAGCAGCTTGGACGTGAGGGGAGGCTACACCTTC
CASSLDVRGGYTF
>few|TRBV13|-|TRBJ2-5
TGTGCCAGCAGCTTAGGTCTTGGATCAAAAGAGACCCAGTACTTC
CASSLGLGSKETQYF
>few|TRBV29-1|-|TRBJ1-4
TGCAGCGCCGTCTCGGGGTTGAATGAAAAACTGTTTTTT
CSAVSGLNEKLFF
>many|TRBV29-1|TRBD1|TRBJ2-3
TGCAGCGTCGATAACCGGGGGCGGGGACAGGGATCCGCCAGATCGCGCACAGATACGCAGTATTTT
CSVDNRGRGQGSARSRTDTQYF
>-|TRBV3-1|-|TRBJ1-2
TGTGCCAGCAGCCAAGCTTTAGGGGTCGGCTACACCTTC
CASSQALGVGYTF
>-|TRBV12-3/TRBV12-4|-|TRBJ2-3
TGTGCCAGCAGCCCCCTCGGGGCGGCAGATGCGCAGTATTTT
CASSPLGAADAQYF
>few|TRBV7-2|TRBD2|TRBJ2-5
TGTGCCAGCAGCTTAGCGGGACTAGCGGGGGCTCCGCAGTACTTC
CASSLAGLAGAPQYF
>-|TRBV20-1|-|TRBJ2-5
TGCAGTGGGGTACGTGGGGCCTCGGGAGAGACCCAGTACTTC
CSGVRGASGETQYF
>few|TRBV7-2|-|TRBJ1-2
TGTGCCAGCAGCTTAGCAGGGGCGGAGGGCTATGGCTACACCTTC
CASSLAGAEGYGYTF
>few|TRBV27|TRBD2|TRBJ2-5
TGTGCCAGCAGTTCCGGGACTAGCGGGGTCAGGGAGACCCAGTACTTC
CASSSGTSGVRETQYF
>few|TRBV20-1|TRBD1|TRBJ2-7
TGCAGTGCTAGAGAGCCGGGACAGGGGTACGAGCAGTACTTC
CSAREPGQGYEQYF
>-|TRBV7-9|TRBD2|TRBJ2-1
TGTGCCAGCAGCTTAGGAGTCCAGCGGGGAGCCTACAATGAGCAGTTCTTC
CASSLGVQRGAYNEQFF
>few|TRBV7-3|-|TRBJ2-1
TGTGCCAGCAGCCCCAATAGAGGGTACAATGAGCAGTTCTTC
CASSPNRGYNEQFF
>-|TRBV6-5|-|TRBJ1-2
TGTGCCAGCAGTTCTTCTCGCAGGTCCTATGGCCACACCTTC
CASSSSRRSYGHTF
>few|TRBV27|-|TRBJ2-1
TGTGCCAGCAGTTTAGAGGGTTGGAATGAGCAGTTCTTC
CASSLEGWNEQFF
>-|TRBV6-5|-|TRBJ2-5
TGTGCCAGCAGCCAGGCCAGGGGACAAGAGACCCAGTACTTC
CASSQARGQETQYF
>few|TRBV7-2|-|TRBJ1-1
TGTGCCAGCAGCTCGGAACCGGGACTTCGGCCTGAAGCTTTCTTT
CASSSEPGLRPEAFF
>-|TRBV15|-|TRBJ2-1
TGTGCCACCAGCAGTCCCCGGGCGGGTCCCAATGAGCAGTTCTTC
CATSSPRAGPNEQFF
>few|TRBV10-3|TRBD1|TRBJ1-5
TGTGCCATCAGTGACCGGGACAGGGAGGAGCAGCCCCAGCATTTT
CAISDRDREEQPQHF
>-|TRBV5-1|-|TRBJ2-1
TGTGCCAGCAGTTGGGGGGCGGATGAGCAGTTCTTC
CASSWGADEQFF
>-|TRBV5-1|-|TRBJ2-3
TGCGCCAGCAGAAGGACTGGGGTTAGGGTAGATACGCGGTATTTT
CASRRTGVRVDTRYF
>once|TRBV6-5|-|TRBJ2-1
TGTGCCAGCAAACTACAGGGAGGGTATGAGCAGTTCTTC
CASKLQGGYEQFF
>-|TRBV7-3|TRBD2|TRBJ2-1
TGTGCCAGCGGTCCCCAGGCGATAGCGGGGTCCAATGAGCAGTTCTTC
CASGPQAIAGSNEQFF
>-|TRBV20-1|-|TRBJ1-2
TGCAGTGGGGGGAATGGTGGCTACACCTTC
CSGGNGGYTF
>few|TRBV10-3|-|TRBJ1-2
TGTGCCATCACCCGGAACCGGGATAGCCCGGACTATGGCTACACCTTC
CAITRNRDSPDYGYTF
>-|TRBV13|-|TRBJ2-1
TGTGCCAGCAGTGAACCACGCCTTTCTGGGGATGAGCAGTTCTTC
CASSEPRLSGDEQFF
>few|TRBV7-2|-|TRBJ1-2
TGTGCCAGCAGCTCCTATCTAGCTAACTATGGCTACACCTTC
CASSSYLANYGYTF
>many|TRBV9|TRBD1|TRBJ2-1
TGTGCCAGCAGCTACCGGGACAGCTCCTACAATGAGCAGTTCTTC
CASSYRDSSYNEQFF
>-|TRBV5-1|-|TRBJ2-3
TGCGCCAGCAGCTTTAGCGGACCCGGGGATACGCAGTATTTT
CASSFSGPGDTQYF
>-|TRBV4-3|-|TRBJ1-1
TGCGCCAGCAGCCAAGATTGGGGGGGGATAGAAGCTTTCTTT
CASSQDWGGIEAFF
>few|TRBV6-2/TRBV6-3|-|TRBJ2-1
TGTGCCAGCAGTTACGGCGGGAAAGAGCAGTTCTTC
CASSYGGKEQFF
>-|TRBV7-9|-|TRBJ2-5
TGTGCCAGCGGCTCGGGACTCATAACCCCTCAAGAGACCCAGTACTTC
CASGSGLITPQETQYF
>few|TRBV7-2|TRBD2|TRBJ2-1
TGTGCCAGCAGCTTAGGTACTAGCGGGGGGATAGGTGAGCAGTTCTTC
CASSLGTSGGIGEQFF
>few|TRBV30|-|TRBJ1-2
TGTGCCTGGAACCCGGGACTGGATATGGGCTACACCTTC
CAWNPGLDMGYTF
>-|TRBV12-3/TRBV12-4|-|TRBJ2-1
TGTGCCAGCAGTGATAATGGGCGAGGAGAGCAGTTCTTC
CASSDNGRGEQFF
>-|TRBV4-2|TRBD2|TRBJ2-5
TGTGCCAGCAGCCAAGAGGCTAGCGGGGGGCCCAGAGAGACCCAGTACTTC
CASSQEASGGPRETQYF